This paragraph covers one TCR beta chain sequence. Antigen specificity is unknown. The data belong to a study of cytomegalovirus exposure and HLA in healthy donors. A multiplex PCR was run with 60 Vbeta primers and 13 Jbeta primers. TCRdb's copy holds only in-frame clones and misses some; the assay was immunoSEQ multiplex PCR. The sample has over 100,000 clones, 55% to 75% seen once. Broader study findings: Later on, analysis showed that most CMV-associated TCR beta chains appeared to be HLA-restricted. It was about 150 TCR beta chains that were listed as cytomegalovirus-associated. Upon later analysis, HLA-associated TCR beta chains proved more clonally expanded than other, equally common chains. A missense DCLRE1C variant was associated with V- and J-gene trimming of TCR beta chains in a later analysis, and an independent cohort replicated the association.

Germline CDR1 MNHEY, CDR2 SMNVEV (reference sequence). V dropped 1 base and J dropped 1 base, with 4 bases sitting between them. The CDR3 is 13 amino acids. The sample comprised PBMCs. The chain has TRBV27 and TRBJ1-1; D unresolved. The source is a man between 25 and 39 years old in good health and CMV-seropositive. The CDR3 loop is CASSLLKNTEAFF. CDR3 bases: TGTGCCAGCAGTTTATTAAAGAACACTGAAGCTTTCTTT.